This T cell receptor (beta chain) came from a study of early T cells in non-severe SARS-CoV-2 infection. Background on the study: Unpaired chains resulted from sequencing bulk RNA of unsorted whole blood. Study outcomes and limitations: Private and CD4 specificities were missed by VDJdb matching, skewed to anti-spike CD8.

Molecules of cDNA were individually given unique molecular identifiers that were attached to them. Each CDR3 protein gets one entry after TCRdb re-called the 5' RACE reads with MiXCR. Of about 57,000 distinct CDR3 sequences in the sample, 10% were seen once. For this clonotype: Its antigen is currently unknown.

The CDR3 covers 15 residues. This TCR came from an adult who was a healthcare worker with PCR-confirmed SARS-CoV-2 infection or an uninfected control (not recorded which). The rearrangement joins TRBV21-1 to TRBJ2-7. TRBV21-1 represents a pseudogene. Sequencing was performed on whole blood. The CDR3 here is CASSRPRKGTGEQYF. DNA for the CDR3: TGTGCCAGCAGCAGACCCAGGAAGGGAACGGGCGAGCAGTACTTC.